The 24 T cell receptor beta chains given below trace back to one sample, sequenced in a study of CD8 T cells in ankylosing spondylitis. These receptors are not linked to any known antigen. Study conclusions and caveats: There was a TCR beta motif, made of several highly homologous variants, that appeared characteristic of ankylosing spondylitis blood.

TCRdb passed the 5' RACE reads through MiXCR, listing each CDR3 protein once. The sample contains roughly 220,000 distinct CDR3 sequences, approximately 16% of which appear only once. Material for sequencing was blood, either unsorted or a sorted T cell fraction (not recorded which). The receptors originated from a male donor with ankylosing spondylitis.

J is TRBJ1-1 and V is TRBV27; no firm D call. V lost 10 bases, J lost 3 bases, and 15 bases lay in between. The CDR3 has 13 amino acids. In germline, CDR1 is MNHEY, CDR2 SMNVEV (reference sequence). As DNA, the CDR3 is TGTGCCACCATGGGCATTTTGGACACTGAAGCTTTCTTT. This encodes CATMGILDTEAFF.

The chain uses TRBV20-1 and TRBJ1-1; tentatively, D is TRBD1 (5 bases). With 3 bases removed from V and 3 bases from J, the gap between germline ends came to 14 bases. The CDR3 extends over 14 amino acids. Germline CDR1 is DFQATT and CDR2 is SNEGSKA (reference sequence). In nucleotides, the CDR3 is TGCAGTGCTAGTAATTGGGACGAGTACACTGAAGCTTTCTTT. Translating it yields CSASNWDEYTEAFF.

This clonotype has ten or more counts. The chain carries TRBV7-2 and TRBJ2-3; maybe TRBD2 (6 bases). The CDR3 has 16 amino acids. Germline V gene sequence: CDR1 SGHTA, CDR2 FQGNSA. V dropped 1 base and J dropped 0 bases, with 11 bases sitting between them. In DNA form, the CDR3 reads TGTGCCAGCAGCTTAGTAGGGAGGCCTAGCACAGATACGCAGTATTTT. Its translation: CASSLVGRPSTDTQYF.

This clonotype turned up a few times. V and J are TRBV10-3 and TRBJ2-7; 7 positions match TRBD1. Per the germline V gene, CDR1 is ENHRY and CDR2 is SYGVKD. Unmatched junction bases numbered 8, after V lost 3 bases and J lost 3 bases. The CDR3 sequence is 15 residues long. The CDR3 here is CAISESPGGSYEQYF. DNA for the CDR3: TGTGCCATCAGTGAATCGCCAGGGGGTAGCTACGAGCAGTACTTC.

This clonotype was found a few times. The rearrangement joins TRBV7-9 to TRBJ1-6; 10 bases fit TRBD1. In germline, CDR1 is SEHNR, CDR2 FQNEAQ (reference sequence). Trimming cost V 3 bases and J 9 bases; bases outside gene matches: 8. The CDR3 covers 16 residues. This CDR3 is CASSFAPGQGSSPLHF. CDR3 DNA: TGTGCCAGCAGCTTCGCACCGGGACAGGGGAGTTCACCCCTCCACTTT.

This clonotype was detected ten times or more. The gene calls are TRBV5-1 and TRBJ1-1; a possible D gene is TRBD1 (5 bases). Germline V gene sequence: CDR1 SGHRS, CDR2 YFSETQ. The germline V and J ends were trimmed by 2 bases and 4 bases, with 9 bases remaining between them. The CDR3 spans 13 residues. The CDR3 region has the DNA TGCGCCAGCAGCTTTGGCAGGGCCACTGAAGCTTTCTTT. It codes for CASSFGRATEAFF.

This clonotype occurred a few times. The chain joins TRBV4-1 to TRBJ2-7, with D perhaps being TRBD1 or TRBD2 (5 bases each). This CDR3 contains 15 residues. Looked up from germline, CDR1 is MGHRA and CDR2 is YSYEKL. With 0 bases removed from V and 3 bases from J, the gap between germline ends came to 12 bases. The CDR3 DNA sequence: TGCGCCAGCAGCCAAGAATCGGGACGGGGCTACGAGCAGTACTTC. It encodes CASSQESGRGYEQYF.

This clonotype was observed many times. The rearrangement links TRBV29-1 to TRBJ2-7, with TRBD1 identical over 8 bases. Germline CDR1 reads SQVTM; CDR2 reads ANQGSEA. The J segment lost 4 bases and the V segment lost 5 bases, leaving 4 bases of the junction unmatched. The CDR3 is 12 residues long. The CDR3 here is CSVQGQGYEQYF. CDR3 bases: TGCAGCGTTCAAGGACAGGGTTACGAGCAGTACTTC.

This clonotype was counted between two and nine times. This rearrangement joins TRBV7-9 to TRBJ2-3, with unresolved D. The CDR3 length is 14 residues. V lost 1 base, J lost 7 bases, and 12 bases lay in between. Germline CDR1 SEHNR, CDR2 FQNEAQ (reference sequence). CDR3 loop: CASSLDPGSHTQYF. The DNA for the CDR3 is TGTGCCAGCAGCTTAGACCCCGGCAGTCATACGCAGTATTTT.

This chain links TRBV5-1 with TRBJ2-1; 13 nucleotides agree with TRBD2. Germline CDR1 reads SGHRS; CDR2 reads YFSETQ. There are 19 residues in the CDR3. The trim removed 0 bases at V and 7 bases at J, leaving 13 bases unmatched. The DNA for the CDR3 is TGCGCCAGCAGCTTGGAGGGCCCTGGACTAGCGGGAGTCGGGAATGAGCAGTTCTTC. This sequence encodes CASSLEGPGLAGVGNEQFF. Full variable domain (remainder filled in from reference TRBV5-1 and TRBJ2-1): KAGVTQTPRYLIKTRGQQVTLSCSPISGHRSVSWYQQTPGQGLQFLFEYFSETQRNKGNFPGRFSGRQFSNSRSEMNVSTLELGDSALYLCASSLEGPGLAGVGNEQFFGPGTRLTVL.

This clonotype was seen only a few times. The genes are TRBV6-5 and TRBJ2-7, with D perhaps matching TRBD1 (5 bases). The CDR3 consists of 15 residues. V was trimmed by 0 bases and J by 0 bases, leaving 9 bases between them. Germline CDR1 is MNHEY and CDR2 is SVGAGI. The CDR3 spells CASSYSQDPSYEQYF. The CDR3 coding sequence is TGTGCCAGCAGTTACTCACAGGACCCCTCCTACGAGCAGTACTTC.

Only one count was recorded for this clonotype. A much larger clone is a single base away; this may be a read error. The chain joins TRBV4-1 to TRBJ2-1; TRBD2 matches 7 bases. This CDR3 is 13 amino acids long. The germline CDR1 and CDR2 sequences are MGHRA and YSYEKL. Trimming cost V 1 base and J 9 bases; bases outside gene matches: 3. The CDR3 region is CASSQGGGSEQFF. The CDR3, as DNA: TGCGCCAGCAGCCAAGGCGGGGGATCTGAGCAGTTCTTC.

CDR3 in amino acids: CASSEVGGQWTEAFF. The CDR3 region has the DNA TGTGCCAGCAGTGAAGTGGGGGGCCAGTGGACTGAAGCTTTCTTT. This chain links TRBV6-1 with TRBJ1-1; a weak D match, TRBD1 (6 bases). The CDR3 is 15 amino acids. Germline CDR1 MNHNS, CDR2 SASEGT. The V and J ends lost 1 base and 5 bases respectively, with 14 bases between them.

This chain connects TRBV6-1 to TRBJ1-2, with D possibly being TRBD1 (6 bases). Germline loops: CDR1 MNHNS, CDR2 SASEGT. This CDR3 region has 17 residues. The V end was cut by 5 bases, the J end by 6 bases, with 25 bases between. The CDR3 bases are TGTGCCAGCAGTAGCAGCTTGATGCAGGGGACATCTGATGGCTACACCTTC. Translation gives CASSSSLMQGTSDGYTF.

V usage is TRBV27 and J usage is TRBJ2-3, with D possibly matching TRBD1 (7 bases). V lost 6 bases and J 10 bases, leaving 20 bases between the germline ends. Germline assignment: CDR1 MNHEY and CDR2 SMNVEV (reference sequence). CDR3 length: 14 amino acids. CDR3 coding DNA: TGTGCCAGCAGCCGCGGGACAGAGCCCTCCCCGCAGTATTTT. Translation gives CASSRGTEPSPQYF.

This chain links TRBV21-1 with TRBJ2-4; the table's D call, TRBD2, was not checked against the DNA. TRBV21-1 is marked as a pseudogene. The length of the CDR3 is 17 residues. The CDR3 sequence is CASSRNRREGYKNIQYF. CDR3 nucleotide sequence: TGTGCCAGCAGCAGAAATCGGCGGGAGGGATATAAAAACATTCAGTACTTC.

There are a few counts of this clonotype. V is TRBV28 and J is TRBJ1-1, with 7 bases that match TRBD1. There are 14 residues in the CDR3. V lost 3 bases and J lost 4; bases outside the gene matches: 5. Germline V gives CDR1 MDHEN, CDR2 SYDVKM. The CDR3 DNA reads TGTGCCAGCAGTTTCACGCGACAGGGCACTGAAGCTTTCTTT. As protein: CASSFTRQGTEAFF.

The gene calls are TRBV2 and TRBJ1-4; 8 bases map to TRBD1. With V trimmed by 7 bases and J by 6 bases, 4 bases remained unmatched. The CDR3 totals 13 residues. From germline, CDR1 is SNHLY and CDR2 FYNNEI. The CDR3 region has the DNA TGTGCCAGCACCATGACAGGGGATGAAAAACTGTTTTTT. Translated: CASTMTGDEKLFF.

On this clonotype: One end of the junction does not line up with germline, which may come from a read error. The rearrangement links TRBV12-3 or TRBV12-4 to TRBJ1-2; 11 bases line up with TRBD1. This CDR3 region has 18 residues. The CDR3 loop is CAISWIRTGGFVGNGYTF. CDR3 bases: TGTGCCATCAGTTGGATAAGGACAGGGGGCTTTGTTGGGAATGGCTACACCTTC.

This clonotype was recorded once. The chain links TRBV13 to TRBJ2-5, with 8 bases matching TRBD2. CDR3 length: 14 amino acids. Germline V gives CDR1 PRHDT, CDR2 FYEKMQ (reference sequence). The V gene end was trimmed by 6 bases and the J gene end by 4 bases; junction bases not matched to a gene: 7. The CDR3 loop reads CASRAAGGGETQYF. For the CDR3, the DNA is TGTGCCAGCAGGGCCGCGGGGGGTGGAGAGACCCAGTACTTC. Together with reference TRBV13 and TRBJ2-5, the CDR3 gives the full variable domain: AAGVIQSPRHLIKEKRETATLKCYPIPRHDTVYWYQQGPGQDPQFLISFYEKMQSDKGSIPDRFSAQQFSDYHSELNMSSLELGDSALYFCASRAAGGGETQYFGPGTRLLVL.

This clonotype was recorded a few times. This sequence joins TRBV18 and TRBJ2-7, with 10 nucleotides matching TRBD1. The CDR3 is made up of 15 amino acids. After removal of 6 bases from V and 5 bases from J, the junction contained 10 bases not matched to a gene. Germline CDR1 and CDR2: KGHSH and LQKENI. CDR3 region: CASSGDRGSGNEQYF. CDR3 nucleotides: TGTGCCAGCTCCGGGGACAGGGGCTCTGGTAACGAGCAGTACTTC.

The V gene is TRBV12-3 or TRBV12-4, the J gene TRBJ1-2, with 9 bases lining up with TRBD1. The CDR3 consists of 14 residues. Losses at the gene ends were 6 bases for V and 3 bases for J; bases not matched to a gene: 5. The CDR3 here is CASSPGTGHYGYTF. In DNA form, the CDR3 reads TGTGCCAGCAGCCCCGGGACAGGGCACTATGGCTACACCTTC.

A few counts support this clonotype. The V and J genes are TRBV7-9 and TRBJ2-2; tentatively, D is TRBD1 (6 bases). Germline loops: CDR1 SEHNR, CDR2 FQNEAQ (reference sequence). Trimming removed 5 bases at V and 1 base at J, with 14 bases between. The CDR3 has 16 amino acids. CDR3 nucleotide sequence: TGTGCCAGCAGCACAAGGACAGCCATGAACACCGGGGAGCTGTTTTTT. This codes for CASSTRTAMNTGELFF.

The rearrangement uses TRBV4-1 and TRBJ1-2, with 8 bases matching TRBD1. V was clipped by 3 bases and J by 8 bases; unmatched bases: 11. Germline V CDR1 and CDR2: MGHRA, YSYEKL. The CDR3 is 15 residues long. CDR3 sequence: CASSHTGGTRQGYTF. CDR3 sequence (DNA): TGCGCCAGCAGCCATACAGGGGGGACAAGACAAGGCTACACCTTC.